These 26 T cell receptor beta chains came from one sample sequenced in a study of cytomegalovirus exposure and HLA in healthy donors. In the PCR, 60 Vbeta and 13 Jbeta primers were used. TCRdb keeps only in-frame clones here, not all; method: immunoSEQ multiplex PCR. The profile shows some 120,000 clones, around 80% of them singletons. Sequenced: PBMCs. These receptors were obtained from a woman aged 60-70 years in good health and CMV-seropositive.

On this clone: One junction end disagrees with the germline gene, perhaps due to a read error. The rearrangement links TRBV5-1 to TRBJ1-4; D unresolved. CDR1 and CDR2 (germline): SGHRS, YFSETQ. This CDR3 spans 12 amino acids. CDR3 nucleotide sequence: TGCGCCAGCAGCTTGGCTAATGAAAAGCTGTTTTTT. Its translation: CASSLANEKLFF.

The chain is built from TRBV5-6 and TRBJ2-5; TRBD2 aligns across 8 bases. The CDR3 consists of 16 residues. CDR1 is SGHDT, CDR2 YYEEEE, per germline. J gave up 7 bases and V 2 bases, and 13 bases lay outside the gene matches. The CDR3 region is CASSLRSLAGFVTQYF. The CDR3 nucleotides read TGTGCCAGCAGCTTAAGGTCGTTAGCGGGATTTGTGACCCAGTACTTC. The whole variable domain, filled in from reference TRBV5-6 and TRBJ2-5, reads DAGVTQSPTHLIKTRGQQVTLRCSPKSGHDTVSWYQQALGQGPQFIFQYYEEEERQRGNFPDRFSGHQFPNYSSELNVNALLLGDSALYLCASSLRSLAGFVTQYFGPGTRLLVL.

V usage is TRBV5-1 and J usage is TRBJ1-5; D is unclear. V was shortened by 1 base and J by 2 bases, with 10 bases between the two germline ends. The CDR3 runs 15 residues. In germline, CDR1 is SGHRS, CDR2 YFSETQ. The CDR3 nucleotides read TGCGCCAGCAGCTTGTTCCGGGTTGGCAATCAGCCCCAGCATTTT. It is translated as CASSLFRVGNQPQHF. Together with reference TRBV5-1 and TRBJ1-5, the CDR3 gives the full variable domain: KAGVTQTPRYLIKTRGQQVTLSCSPISGHRSVSWYQQTPGQGLQFLFEYFSETQRNKGNFPGRFSGRQFSNSRSEMNVSTLELGDSALYLCASSLFRVGNQPQHFGDGTRLSIL.

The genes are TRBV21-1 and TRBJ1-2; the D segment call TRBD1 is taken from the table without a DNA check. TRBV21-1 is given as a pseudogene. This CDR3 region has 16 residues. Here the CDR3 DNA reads TGTGCCAGCAAAGCAGGGGCGCGGGTCCCTGTCCTCGGCTACACCTTC. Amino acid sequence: CASKAGARVPVLGYTF.

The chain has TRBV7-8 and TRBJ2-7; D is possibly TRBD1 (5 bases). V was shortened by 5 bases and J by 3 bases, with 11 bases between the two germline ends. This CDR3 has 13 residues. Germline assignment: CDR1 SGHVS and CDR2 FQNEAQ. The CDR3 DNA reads TGTGCCAGCAGCCTACGACAGTTCTACGAGCAGTACTTC. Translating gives CASSLRQFYEQYF.

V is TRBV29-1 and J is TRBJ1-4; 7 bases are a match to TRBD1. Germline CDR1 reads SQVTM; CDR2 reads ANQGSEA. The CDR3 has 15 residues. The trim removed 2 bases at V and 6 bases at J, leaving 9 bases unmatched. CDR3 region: CSVEPIQGSYEKLFF. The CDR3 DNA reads TGCAGCGTTGAACCAATACAGGGGAGCTATGAAAAACTGTTTTTT.

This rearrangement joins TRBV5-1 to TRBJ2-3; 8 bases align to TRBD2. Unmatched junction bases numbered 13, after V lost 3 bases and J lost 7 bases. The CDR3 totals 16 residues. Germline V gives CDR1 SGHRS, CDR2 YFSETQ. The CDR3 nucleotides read TGCGCCAGCAGCTACCCGCGGAGCGGGGGTTCGAATACGCAGTATTTT. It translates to CASSYPRSGGSNTQYF.

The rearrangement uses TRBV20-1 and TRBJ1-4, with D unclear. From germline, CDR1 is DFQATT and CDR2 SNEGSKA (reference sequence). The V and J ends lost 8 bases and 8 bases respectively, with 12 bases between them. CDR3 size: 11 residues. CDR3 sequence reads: CSFQLGEKLFF. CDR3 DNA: TGCAGTTTTCAACTAGGCGAAAAACTGTTTTTT.

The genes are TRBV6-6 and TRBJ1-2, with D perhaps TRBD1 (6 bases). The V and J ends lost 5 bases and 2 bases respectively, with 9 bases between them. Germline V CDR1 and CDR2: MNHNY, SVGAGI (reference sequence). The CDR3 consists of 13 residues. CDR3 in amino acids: CASSDTGNYGYTF. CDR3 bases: TGTGCCAGCAGTGACACAGGGAACTATGGCTACACCTTC.

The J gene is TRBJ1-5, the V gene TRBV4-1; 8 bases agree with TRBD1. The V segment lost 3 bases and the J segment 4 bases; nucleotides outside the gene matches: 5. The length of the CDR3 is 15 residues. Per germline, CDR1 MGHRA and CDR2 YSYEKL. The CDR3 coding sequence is TGCGCCAGCAGCCAGACAGGGGTAGGTAATCAGCCCCAGCATTTT. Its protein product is CASSQTGVGNQPQHF.

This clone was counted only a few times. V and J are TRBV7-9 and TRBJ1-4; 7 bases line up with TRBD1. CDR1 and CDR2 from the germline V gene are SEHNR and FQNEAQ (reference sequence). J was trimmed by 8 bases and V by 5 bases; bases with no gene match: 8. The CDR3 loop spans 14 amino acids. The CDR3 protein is CASSLDRRNEKLFF. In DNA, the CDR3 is TGTGCCAGCAGCCTGGACAGGAGGAACGAAAAACTGTTTTTT.

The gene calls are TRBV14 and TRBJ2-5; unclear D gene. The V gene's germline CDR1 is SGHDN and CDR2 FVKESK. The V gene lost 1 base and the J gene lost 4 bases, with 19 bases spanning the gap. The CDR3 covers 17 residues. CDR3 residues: CASSQGSSRSAGETQYF. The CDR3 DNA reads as TGTGCCAGCAGCCAAGGATCGAGCAGGTCGGCCGGAGAGACCCAGTACTTC. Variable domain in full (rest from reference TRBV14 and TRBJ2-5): EAGVTQFPSHSVIEKGQTVTLRCDPISGHDNLYWYRRVMGKEIKFLLHFVKESKQDESGMPNNRFLAERTGGTYSTLKVQPAELEDSGVYFCASSQGSSRSAGETQYFGPGTRLLVL.

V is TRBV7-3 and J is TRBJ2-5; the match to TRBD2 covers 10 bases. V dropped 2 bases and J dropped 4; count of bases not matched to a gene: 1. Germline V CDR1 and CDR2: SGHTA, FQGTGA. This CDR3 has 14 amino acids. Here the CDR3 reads CASSLRTSGETQYF. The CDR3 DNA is TGTGCCAGCAGCTTACGGACTAGCGGAGAGACCCAGTACTTC.

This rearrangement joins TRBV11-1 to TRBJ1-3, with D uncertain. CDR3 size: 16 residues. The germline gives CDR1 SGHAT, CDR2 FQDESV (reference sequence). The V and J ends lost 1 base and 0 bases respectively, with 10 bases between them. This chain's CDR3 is CASSLDRDPSGNTIYF. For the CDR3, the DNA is TGTGCCAGCAGCTTAGACCGGGATCCCTCTGGAAACACCATATATTTT.

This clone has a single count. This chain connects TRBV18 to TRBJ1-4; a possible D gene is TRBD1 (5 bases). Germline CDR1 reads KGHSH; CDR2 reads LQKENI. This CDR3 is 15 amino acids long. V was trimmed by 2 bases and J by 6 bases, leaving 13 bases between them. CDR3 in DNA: TGTGCCAGCTCACCAAGCGTGGGAGGGGATGAAAAACTGTTTTTT. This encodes CASSPSVGGDEKLFF.

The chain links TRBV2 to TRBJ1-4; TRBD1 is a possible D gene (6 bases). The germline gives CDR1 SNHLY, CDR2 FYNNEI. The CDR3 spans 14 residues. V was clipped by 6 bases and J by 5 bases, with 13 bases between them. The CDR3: CASSDRNPNEKLFF. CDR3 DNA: TGTGCCAGCAGCGACAGGAACCCCAATGAAAAACTGTTTTTT.

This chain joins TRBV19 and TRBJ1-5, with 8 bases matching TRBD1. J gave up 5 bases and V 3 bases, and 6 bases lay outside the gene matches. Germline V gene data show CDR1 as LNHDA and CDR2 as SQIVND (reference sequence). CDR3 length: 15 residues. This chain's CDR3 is CASSMLDREDQPQHF. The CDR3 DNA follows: TGTGCCAGTAGTATGTTGGACAGGGAGGATCAGCCCCAGCATTTT.

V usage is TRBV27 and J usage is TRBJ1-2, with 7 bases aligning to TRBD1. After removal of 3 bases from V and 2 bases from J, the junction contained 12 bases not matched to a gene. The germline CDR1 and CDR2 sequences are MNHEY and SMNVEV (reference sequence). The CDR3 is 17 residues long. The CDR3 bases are TGTGCCAGCAGTTTTACGCGGCGGACAGGAGAAAACTATGGCTACACCTTC. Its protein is CASSFTRRTGENYGYTF.

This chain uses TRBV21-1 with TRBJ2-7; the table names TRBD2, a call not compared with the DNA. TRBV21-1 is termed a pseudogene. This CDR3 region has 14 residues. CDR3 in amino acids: CASSKAGGCYEQYF. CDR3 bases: TGTGCCAGCAGCAAGGCGGGGGGGTGTTACGAGCAGTACTTC.

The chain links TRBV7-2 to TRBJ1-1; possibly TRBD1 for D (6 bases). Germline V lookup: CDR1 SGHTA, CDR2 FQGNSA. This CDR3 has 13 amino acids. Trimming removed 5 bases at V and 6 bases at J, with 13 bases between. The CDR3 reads CASSAPGGAEAFF. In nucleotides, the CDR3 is TGTGCCAGCAGCGCTCCGGGGGGCGCTGAAGCTTTCTTT.

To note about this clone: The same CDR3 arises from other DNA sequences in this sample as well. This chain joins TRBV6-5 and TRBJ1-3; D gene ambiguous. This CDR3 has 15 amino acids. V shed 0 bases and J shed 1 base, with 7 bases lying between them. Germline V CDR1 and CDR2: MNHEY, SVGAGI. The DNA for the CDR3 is TGTGCCAGCAGTTACTCGCGAGGGTCTGGAAACACCATATATTTT. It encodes CASSYSRGSGNTIYF.

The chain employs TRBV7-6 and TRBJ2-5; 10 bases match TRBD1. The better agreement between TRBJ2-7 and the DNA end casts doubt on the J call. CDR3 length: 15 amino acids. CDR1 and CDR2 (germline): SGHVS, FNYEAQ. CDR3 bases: TGTGCCAGCAGCTTAACTGGGACAGGGGACTACGAGCAGTACTTC. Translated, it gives CASSLTGTGDYEQYF.

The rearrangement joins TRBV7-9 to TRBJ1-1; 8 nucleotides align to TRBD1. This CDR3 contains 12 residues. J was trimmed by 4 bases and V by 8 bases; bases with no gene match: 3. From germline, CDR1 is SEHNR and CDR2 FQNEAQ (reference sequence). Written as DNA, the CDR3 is TGTGCCAGCCAGGGGGCGCCCACTGAAGCTTTCTTT. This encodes CASQGAPTEAFF.

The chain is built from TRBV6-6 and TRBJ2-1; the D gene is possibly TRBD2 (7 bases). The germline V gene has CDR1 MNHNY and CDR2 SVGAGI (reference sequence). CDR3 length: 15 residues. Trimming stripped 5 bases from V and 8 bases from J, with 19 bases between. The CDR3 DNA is TGTGCCAGCAGTGGGCTGGGGGGGCGCGTGGATGAGCAGTTCTTC. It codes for CASSGLGGRVDEQFF.

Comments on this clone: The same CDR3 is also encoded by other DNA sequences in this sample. This chain's CDR3 is CASSLVGGANYGYTF. As DNA, the CDR3 is TGTGCCAGCAGCTTGGTAGGGGGGGCGAACTATGGCTACACCTTC. V is TRBV11-2 and J is TRBJ1-2; D is perhaps TRBD1 (6 bases). CDR1 SGHAT and CDR2 FQNNGV come from the germline V gene. Trimming stripped 3 bases from V and 2 bases from J, with 13 bases between. The CDR3 runs 15 residues. The variable domain in full, with the rest retrieved from reference TRBV11-2 and TRBJ1-2, is EAGVAQSPRYKIIEKRQSVAFWCNPISGHATLYWYQQILGQGPKLLIQFQNNGVVDDSQLPKDRFSAERLKGVDSTLKIQPAKLEDSAVYLCASSLVGGANYGYTFGSGTRLTVV.

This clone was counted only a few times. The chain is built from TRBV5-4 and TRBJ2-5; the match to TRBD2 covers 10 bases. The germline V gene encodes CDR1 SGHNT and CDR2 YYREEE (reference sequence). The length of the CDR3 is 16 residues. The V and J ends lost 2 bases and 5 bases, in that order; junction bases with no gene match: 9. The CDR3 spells CASSLRSAGGPETQYF. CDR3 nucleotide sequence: TGTGCCAGCAGCTTAAGATCAGCGGGAGGGCCCGAGACCCAGTACTTC.